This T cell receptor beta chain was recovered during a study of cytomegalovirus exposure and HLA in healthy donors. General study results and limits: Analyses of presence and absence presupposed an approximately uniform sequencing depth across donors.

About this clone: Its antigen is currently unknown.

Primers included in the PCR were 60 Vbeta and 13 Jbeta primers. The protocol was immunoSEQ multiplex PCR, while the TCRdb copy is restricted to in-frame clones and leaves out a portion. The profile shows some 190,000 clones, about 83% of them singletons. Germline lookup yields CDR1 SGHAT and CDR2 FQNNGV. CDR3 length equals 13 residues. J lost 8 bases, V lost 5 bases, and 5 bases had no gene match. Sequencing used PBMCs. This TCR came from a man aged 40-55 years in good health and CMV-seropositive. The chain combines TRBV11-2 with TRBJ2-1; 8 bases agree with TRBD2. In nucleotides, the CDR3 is TGTGCCAGCAGCCGTAGCGGGATACATGAGCAGTTCTTC. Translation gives CASSRSGIHEQFF.